This is a list of T cell receptor beta chains from one sample in a study of T cells after yellow fever vaccination. TCRdb called the 5' RACE reads again in MiXCR, with one record for every CDR3 protein. The sample lists some 390,000 distinct CDR3 sequences; over 15% were seen once. Sequencing used PBMCs, obtained before the yellow fever booster vaccination. The receptor set was obtained from a man in his late teens or twenties who received the YFV17D yellow fever vaccine. The CDR3 runs from the conserved cysteine through the conserved F or W.

V gene: TRBV5-1; J gene: TRBJ1-3; CDR3 protein: CASTPTFRGLGDTIYF
V gene: TRBV24-1; J gene: TRBJ2-5; CDR3 protein: CATSDRGAQETQYF
V gene: TRBV11-2; J gene: TRBJ2-3; CDR3 protein: CASSFGPEGAADTQYF
V gene: TRBV7-3; J gene: TRBJ1-1; CDR3 protein: CASSLSSENTEAFF
V gene: TRBV27; J gene: TRBJ2-2; CDR3 protein: CASSSSSGLAGHTGELFF
V gene: TRBV27; J gene: TRBJ2-7; CDR3 protein: CASRGVSPQQYF
V gene: TRBV12-3/TRBV12-4; J gene: TRBJ1-2; CDR3 protein: CASGTNGQRSYGYTF
V gene: TRBV28; J gene: TRBJ1-1; CDR3 protein: CASSFRYLITKKGMNTEAFF
V gene: TRBV6-2/TRBV6-3; J gene: TRBJ1-5; CDR3 protein: CATLRGGNIVSNQPQHF
V gene: TRBV5-1; J gene: TRBJ2-2; CDR3 protein: CASSLALTLAGEANTGELFF
V gene: TRBV27; J gene: TRBJ2-3; CDR3 protein: CASSPPGTPTDTQYF